The text below deals with one T cell receptor beta chain. Sequencing was performed with immunoSEQ multiplex PCR; in TCRdb, only in-frame clones are kept and a portion is missing. This table has some 190,000 clones, approximately 85% appearing once. Seattle participants joined during active infection and were tracked over time. This sample was included in a study of blood T cell repertoires in COVID-19. The wider study: T cells, B-cell-depleted T cells, or PBMCs supplied cDNA or gDNA.

The CDR3 spans 15 residues. V was cut by 2 bases and J by 4 bases, with 14 bases left in between. Germline V gene data show CDR1 as KGHSH and CDR2 as LQKENI. Sequenced material: peripheral blood. The chain carries TRBV18 and TRBJ1-2; no clear D. This sequence originates from a man older than 75 with COVID-19, enrolled during active disease. The CDR3 region is CASSPDKSGIYGYTF. The CDR3 coding sequence is TGTGCCAGCTCACCAGACAAGAGCGGAATCTATGGCTACACCTTC.